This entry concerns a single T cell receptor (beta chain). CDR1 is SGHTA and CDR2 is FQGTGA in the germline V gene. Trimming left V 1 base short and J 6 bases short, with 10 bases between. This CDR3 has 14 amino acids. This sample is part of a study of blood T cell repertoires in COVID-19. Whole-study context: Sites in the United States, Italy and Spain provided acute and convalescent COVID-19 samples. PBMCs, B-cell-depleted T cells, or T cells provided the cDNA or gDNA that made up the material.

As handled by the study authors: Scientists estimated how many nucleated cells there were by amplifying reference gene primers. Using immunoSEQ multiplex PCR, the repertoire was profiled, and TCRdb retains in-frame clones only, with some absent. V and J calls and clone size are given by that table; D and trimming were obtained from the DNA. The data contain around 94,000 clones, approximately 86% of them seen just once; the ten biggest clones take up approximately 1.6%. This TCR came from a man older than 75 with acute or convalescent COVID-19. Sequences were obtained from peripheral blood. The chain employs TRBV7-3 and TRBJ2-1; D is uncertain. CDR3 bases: TGTGCCAGCAGCTTAAACCTAGTGGCCAATGAGCAGTTCTTC. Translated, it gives CASSLNLVANEQFF.